This T cell receptor beta chain was sequenced in a study of T cell changes during pregnancy in multiple sclerosis (dated by TCRdb to about 2019). In the study overall: The study looked at changes in the T cell repertoire across pregnancy in women with multiple sclerosis.

The library came from the immunoSEQ multiplex PCR assay. The clones in this table, taken by TCRdb from immuneACCESS, are in-frame only. Not every clone is retained; where verified, under half of the shortfall comes from an unresolved V gene, and the cause of the rest is unknown. The sample table records fewer than 90,000 clones; 85% to 95% of these occur just once. The ten largest clones represent roughly 1.7% of the sample. In this sample, this clone turned up once. Which antigen it targets is not known. No base qualities exist here, and no much larger clone lies one base off it. For CDR1 and CDR2, the germline V gene (reference sequence) lists SEHNR and FQNEAQ. Including the terminal cysteine and phenylalanine, the CDR3 comprises 15 residues. Only the CDR3 region is kept as DNA, spanning 45 bases read in frame from base 1. V and J are truncated by 0 bases and 2 bases respectively, leaving an intervening sequence of 8 bases.

The chain links TRBV7-9 with TRBJ1-5, with the D segment identity uncertain. The sequencing here drew on peripheral blood, taken after pregnancy. This receptor was identified in a female donor in good health, enrolled as a control in a pregnancy study. The CDR3 has the sequence CASSLASSGNQPQHF. The DNA reads as follows: TGTGCCAGCAGCTTAGCATCGTCCGGCAATCAGCCCCAGCATTTT.